This TCR beta chain was obtained from a study of T-cell reconstitution after alpha-beta-depleted transplantation in children. This clonotype occurred a few times. Its target is not known. Germline CDR1 MNHNS, CDR2 SASEGT. V was trimmed by 2 bases and J by 4 bases, leaving 15 bases between them. This CDR3 spans 16 amino acids. Unique molecular identifiers tagged the TCRbeta library. TCRdb ran MiXCR on the PCR reads and lists one entry per CDR3 protein. Of nearly 200,000 distinct CDR3 sequences in the sample, roughly 6.3% were seen once. The study, taken as a whole, reports: By about two months after transplant, alpha-beta T cells reportedly arose from several hundred graft clones that had expanded. Surviving recipient T cells and thymic progenitors accounted for the high day-60 TCRbeta diversity observed in some patients. T-cell numbers and diversity one year post-transplant derived largely from freshly generated T cells.

The TCR was taken from a girl less than two years old with combined immunodeficiency, due to receive a stem cell transplant. The source material was PBMCs, sampled before TCRalphabeta/CD19-depleted stem cell transplant. The rearrangement links TRBV6-1 to TRBJ2-1, with no clear D. The CDR3 sequence: CASSEWPLLPYNEQFF. The CDR3 nucleotides read TGTGCCAGCAGTGAATGGCCCCTACTACCTTACAATGAGCAGTTCTTC.